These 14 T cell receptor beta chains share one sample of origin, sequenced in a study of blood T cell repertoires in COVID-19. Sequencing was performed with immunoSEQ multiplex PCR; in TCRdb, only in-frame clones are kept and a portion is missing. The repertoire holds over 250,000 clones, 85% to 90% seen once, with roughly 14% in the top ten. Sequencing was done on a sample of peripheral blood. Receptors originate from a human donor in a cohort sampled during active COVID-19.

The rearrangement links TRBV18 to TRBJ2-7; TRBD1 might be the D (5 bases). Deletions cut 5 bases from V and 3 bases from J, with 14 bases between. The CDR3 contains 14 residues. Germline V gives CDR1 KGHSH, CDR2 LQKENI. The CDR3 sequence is CASSDVGVSYEQYF. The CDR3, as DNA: TGTGCCAGCTCAGACGTAGGGGTCAGCTACGAGCAGTACTTC.

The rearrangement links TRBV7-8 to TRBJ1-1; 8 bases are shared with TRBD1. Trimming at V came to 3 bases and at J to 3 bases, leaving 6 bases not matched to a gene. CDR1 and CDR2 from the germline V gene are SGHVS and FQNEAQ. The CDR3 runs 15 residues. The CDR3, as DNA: TGTGCCAGCAGCTTGAGCAGGACAGGGCACACTGAAGCTTTCTTT. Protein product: CASSLSRTGHTEAFF.

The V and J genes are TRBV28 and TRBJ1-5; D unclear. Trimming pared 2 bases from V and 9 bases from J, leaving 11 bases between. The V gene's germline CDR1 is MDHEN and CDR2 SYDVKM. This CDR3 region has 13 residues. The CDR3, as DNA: TGTGCCAGCAGTTTACGGGATCCGGGGCCCCAGCATTTT. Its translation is CASSLRDPGPQHF.

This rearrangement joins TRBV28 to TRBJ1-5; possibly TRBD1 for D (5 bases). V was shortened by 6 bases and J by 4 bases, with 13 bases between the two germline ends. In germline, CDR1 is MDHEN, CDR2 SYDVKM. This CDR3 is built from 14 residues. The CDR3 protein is CASRDRQPNQPQHF. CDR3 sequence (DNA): TGTGCCAGCAGGGACCGACAGCCGAATCAGCCCCAGCATTTT.

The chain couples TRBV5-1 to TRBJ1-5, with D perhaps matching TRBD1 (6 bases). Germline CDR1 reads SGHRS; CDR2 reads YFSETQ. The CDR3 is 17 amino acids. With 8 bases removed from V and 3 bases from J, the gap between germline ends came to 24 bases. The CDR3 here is CASPPYSGVNDNQPQHF. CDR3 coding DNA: TGCGCCAGTCCCCCATACTCAGGGGTGAATGACAATCAGCCCCAGCATTTT.

CDR3 in DNA: TGTGCCAGCAGCTACGGACAGACAATGCGCTCTGGGGCCAACGTCCTGACTTTC. Its translation is CASSYGQTMRSGANVLTF. This rearrangement joins TRBV7-2 to TRBJ2-6, with a tentative D call TRBD1 (6 bases). The V end lost 4 bases, the J end lost 0 bases, and 16 bases lay between the germline ends. CDR1 is SGHTA, CDR2 FQGNSA, per germline. The CDR3 runs to 18 residues.

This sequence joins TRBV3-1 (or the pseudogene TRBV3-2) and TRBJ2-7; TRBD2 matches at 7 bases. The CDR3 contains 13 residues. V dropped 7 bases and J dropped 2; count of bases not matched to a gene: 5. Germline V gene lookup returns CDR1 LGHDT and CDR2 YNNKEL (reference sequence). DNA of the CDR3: TGTGCCAGCACCTCTAGCGGAGCCTACGAGCAGTACTTC. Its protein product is CASTSSGAYEQYF.

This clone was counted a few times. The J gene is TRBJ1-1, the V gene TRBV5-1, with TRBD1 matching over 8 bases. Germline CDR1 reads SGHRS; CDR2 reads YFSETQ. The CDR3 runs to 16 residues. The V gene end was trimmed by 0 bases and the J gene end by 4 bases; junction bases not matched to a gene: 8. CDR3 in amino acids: CASSLGAGGQVTEAFF. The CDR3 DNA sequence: TGCGCCAGCAGCTTGGGGGCAGGGGGCCAGGTCACTGAAGCTTTCTTT. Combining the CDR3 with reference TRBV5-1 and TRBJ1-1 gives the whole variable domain KAGVTQTPRYLIKTRGQQVTLSCSPISGHRSVSWYQQTPGQGLQFLFEYFSETQRNKGNFPGRFSGRQFSNSRSEMNVSTLELGDSALYLCASSLGAGGQVTEAFFGQGTRLTVV.

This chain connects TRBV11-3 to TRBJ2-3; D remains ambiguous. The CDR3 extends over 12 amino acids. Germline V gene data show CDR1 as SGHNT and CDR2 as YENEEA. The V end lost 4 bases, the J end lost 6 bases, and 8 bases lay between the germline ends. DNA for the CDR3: TGTGCCAGCAGCTCCGCTCGGGATACGCAGTATTTT. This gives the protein CASSSARDTQYF.

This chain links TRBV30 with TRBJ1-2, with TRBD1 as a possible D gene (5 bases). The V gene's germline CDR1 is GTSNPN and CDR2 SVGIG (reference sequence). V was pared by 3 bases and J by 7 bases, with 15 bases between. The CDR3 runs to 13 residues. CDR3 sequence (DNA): TGTGCCTGGAGGACGCGGGGGGGTGGTGGCTACACCTTC. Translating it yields CAWRTRGGGGYTF.

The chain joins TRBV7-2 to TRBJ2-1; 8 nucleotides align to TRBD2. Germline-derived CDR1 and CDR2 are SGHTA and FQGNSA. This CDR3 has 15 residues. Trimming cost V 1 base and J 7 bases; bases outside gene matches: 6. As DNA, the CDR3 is TGTGCCAGCAGCTTAGAAGCGGGAGTCCCTAATGAGCAGTTCTTC. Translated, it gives CASSLEAGVPNEQFF.

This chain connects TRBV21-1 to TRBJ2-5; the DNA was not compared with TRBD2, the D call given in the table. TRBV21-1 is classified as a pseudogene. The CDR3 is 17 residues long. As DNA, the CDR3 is TGTGCCAGCAGCAAAGGGACTGAGTCGGGGGGTCGGGAGACCCAGTACTTC. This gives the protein CASSKGTESGGRETQYF.

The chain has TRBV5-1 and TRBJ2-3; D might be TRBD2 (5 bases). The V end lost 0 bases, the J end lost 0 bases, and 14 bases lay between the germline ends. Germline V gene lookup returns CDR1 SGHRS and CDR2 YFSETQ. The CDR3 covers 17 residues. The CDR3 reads CASSLGRGAASTDTQYF. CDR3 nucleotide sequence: TGCGCCAGCAGCTTGGGGAGAGGAGCGGCTAGCACAGATACGCAGTATTTT.

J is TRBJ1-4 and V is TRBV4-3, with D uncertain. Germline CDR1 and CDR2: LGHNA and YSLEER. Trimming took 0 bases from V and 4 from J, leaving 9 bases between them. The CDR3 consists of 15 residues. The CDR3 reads CASSQDRAINEKLFF. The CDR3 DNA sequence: TGCGCCAGCAGCCAAGATCGAGCCATTAATGAAAAACTGTTTTTT.